This note documents a single T cell receptor (beta chain) sequence. This sample was included in a study of blood T cell repertoires in COVID-19. TCRdb keeps only in-frame clones here, not all; method: immunoSEQ multiplex PCR. The sample has about 180,000 clones; about 83% are singletons. The V gene end was trimmed by 5 bases and the J gene end by 3 bases; junction bases not matched to a gene: 20. The CDR3 has 19 amino acids. CDR1 is MNHNY and CDR2 is SVGAGI in the germline V gene (reference sequence). The rearrangement links TRBV6-6 to TRBJ1-1; 8 bases map to TRBD1. Sequences were obtained from PBMCs or T cells enriched from blood (not recorded which). The TCR comes from a woman aged 30 to 39 who had recovered from COVID-19. The CDR3 loop reads CASSPLLLRQGTRDTEAFF. CDR3 nucleotides: TGTGCCAGCAGTCCCCTCCTCCTAAGACAGGGGACAAGGGACACTGAAGCTTTCTTT.